The TCR beta chain described here comes from a study of identical twins (TCRdb year 2016). For the wider study: To test whether fetal clonotypes persist, this study deep-sequenced TCR alpha and beta repertoires from monozygotic twins, from unrelated adults of various ages, and from cord blood. Replicate twin experiments were performed at different times using different library preparation protocols to rule out contamination.

Results the study describes overall, beyond this receptor: Invariant T cells such as MAIT and iNKT could partly confound zero-insertion analyses, although diverse VJ usage argued against such confounding for most clonotypes. Because the same donors could not be followed over many years, the conclusions depended on cross-sectional statistical analysis. Out-of-frame TCR alpha sequences shared between twins showed an excess of low generation-probability sequences compared with coincidental sharing between unrelated individuals. In monozygotic twins, recombination models systematically underestimated out-of-frame TCR alpha sharing, but the models matched the sharing seen between unrelated individuals. A weaker excess of twin sharing was found in beta out-of-frame sequences because the signal-to-noise ratio was lowered by fewer shared sequences. Abundant cord blood beta clonotypes had fewer insertions, young adult naive repertoires showed a similar but weaker trend, and memory repertoires showed no such trend.

The library was prepared using 5' RACE. The data were produced on an Illumina HiSeq 2000. A universal primer binding site was added through template switching, and the final cDNA carried a unique molecular identifier so that TCR cDNA molecules could be counted accurately. First-strand cDNA for TCR alpha and beta chains was synthesized from specific primers in the conserved constant-segment region. To control for contamination, every cDNA library was double barcoded, receiving both a SMART-Mk sample barcode and Illumina barcodes. TruSeq adapter sequences and Illumina sample barcodes were added in two successive PCR steps. Sequencing of the TCR alpha and beta cDNA libraries was done on the Illumina HiSeq platform using custom primers. The paper's data handling went like this. Unique molecular identifiers were extracted from raw reads with MiGEC, and CDR3 positions were determined with MiXCR. Recombination models were inferred per individual with the repgenHMM and IGoR tools using an EM algorithm. The tcR package in R was used for shared clonotype analysis, with sharing normalized by the product of cloneset sizes. To study raw recombination free of thymic and clonal selection effects, out-of-frame nonproductive sequences were analyzed. TCRdb cleaned the public reads at Q25 with fastp, built clones with MiXCR and kept in-frame beta chains. Under each unique CDR3 protein, matching rows form one entry showing the most common genes and DNA. The V and J calls shown here were made by TCRdb, not taken from the authors' results. The sample data list roughly 710,000 distinct CDR3 sequences, and 5.5% to 7.5% of these were observed just once. The ten top clones hold around 1.7% of the sample.

All donors were healthy Caucasians. Three unrelated non-twin adults were additionally sequenced: a male aged 18 to 30, a male aged 50 to 60 and a female aged 50 to 60. Miltenyi CD45RO+ enrichment and human naive T-cell isolation kits were used to isolate memory (CD45RO+) and naive T cells from PBMC. As for this clonotype: There is no known antigen for this receptor. Nothing much larger sits one base from this clone, and base qualities are not available.

Via the germline V gene, CDR1 is MNHNS and CDR2 SASEGT. V loses 4 bases, J loses 7 bases, and the germline ends lie 5 bases apart. The CDR3 covers 11 residues, taking in both the cysteine and the phenylalanine. Only the CDR3 region is kept as DNA, spanning 33 bases read in frame from base 1. The TCR sequence derives from a man aged 18 to 30 in good health. Recombination joined TRBV6-1 with TRBJ1-5; too little of a D gene remains to name it. The sequencing input was naive T cells sorted from blood. The sample's cell subset or site label is to be understood as: cells isolated with a human naive T-cell isolation kit. Here the CDR3 is given as CASSVGQPQHF. DNA sequence: TGTGCCAGCAGTGTCGGACAGCCCCAGCATTTT.